The source of this T cell receptor beta chain is a study of response to subunit inactivated influenza vaccine. General study findings and limits: The authors suggested that few new T cells are recruited per seasonal influenza vaccination.

TCRdb re-called the RT-PCR reads through MiXCR, storing one row per CDR3 protein. The data hold roughly 630,000 distinct CDR3 sequences, with around 15% observed a single time. This CDR3 has 14 residues. V was pared by 4 bases and J by 9 bases, with 8 bases of the junction left unmatched. Per germline, CDR1 SQVTM and CDR2 ANQGSEA. Notes on this clonotype: Its antigen is as yet unknown.

Sequences were derived from PBMCs from blood, sampled approximately 15 days before vaccination. The rearrangement links TRBV29-1 to TRBJ2-1; TRBD2 matches 11 bases. This sequence originates from a man aged 50 to 60 who received an inactivated influenza vaccine. The CDR3 coding sequence is TGCAGCGTTGGTACTAGCGGGAGCCGTGGTGAGCAGTTCTTC. It encodes CSVGTSGSRGEQFF.